Each of the 17 T cell receptor beta chains below was sequenced from the same sample in a study of beta chain features in type 1 diabetes. What was sequenced were expressed TCRB transcripts, since all of the isolated RNA had been reverse transcribed. Sequenced by immunoSEQ multiplex PCR; TCRdb stores in-frame clones only, minus some. The sample consists of 430,000 or so clones, about an eighth of them appearing once. The specimen was naive CD4+ T cells from blood. Every receptor here comes from a woman aged 18-29 years in good health.

This clone was recorded a few times. This chain joins TRBV9 and TRBJ2-5; TRBD2 agrees at 11 bases. Germline V CDR1 and CDR2: SGDLS, YYNGEE. This CDR3 has 15 amino acids. The J segment lost 3 bases and the V segment lost 2 bases, leaving 3 bases of the junction unmatched. CDR3 nucleotides: TGTGCCAGCAGCGTTATGACTAGCGGGGAAGAGACCCAGTACTTC. Protein: CASSVMTSGEETQYF.

The chain recombines TRBV7-2 with TRBJ2-1; D gene uncertain. Germline CDR1 and CDR2: SGHTA and FQGNSA. CDR3 length: 12 amino acids. V lost 1 base and J lost 7, with 5 bases in between. The chain's CDR3 is CASSLVRNEQFF. DNA for the CDR3: TGTGCCAGCAGCTTAGTCCGAAATGAGCAGTTCTTC.

The rearrangement joins TRBV7-7 to TRBJ2-2, with D possibly matching TRBD1 (5 bases). Deletions cut 6 bases from V and 6 bases from J, with 14 bases between. CDR1 is SSHAT and CDR2 is FNYEAQ in the germline V gene (reference sequence). This CDR3 spans 14 amino acids. CDR3 residues: CASSPDVRAGELFF. The CDR3 DNA sequence: TGTGCCAGCAGTCCAGATGTCAGGGCCGGGGAGCTGTTTTTT.

The chain employs TRBV9 and TRBJ2-3; a weak D match, TRBD1 (5 bases). The CDR3 totals 12 residues. The ends were cut back, 6 bases at V and 12 bases at J, with 17 bases in the middle. CDR1 SGDLS and CDR2 YYNGEE come from the germline V gene. The CDR3 DNA is TGTGCCAGCACCGTCACAGGTGATGTACAGTATTTT. Protein: CASTVTGDVQYF.

This clone was counted a few times. The chain links TRBV29-1 to TRBJ2-1, with D tentatively TRBD2 (6 bases). Trimming left V 3 bases short and J 0 bases short, with 15 bases between. This CDR3 spans 16 amino acids. Germline values: CDR1 SQVTM, CDR2 ANQGSEA. The CDR3 region is CSVEPGLSSSYNEQFF. CDR3 nucleotide sequence: TGCAGCGTTGAGCCGGGACTCTCAAGCTCCTACAATGAGCAGTTCTTC.

This clone was seen a handful of times. The V gene is TRBV14, the J gene TRBJ2-3; D gene ambiguous. The CDR3 sequence is 12 residues long. The V end lost 3 bases, the J end lost 5 bases, and 6 bases lay between the germline ends. Germline assignment: CDR1 SGHDN and CDR2 FVKESK. CDR3 loop: CASSQWGDTQYF. CDR3 coding DNA: TGTGCCAGCAGCCAGTGGGGAGATACGCAGTATTTT.

The chain is built from TRBV28 and TRBJ2-1; 8 nucleotides line up with TRBD2. This CDR3 region has 14 residues. After removal of 9 bases from V and 7 bases from J, the junction contained 11 bases not matched to a gene. The germline V gene encodes CDR1 MDHEN and CDR2 SYDVKM. The CDR3 bases are TGTGCCAGTACTTTCGGGGGGGCGCTAAATGAGCAGTTCTTC. Its translation: CASTFGGALNEQFF.

There are a few counts of this clone. CDR3 in amino acids: CATSRDQTINGYTF. The CDR3 DNA reads TGTGCCACCAGCAGAGATCAAACAATCAATGGCTACACCTTC. V usage is TRBV15 and J usage is TRBJ1-2; the D is unclear. The germline V gene has CDR1 LNHNV and CDR2 YYDKDF (reference sequence). The CDR3 is made up of 14 amino acids. V lost 0 bases and J lost 6, with 11 bases in between.

The chain has TRBV5-1 and TRBJ1-1; 8 bases map to TRBD1. The CDR3 has 16 amino acids. The J segment lost 3 bases and the V segment lost 4 bases, leaving 11 bases of the junction unmatched. Germline V gene data show CDR1 as SGHRS and CDR2 as YFSETQ. CDR3 region: CASSHVSGGADTEAFF. DNA for the CDR3: TGCGCCAGCAGCCACGTCTCAGGGGGCGCTGACACTGAAGCTTTCTTT.

The sample holds a few counts of this clone. The chain uses TRBV27 and TRBJ2-3, with D possibly TRBD2 on 5 matching bases. The V end lost 11 bases, the J end lost 3 bases, and 24 bases lay between the germline ends. This CDR3 region has 16 residues. Germline V gene sequence: CDR1 MNHEY, CDR2 SMNVEV (reference sequence). In DNA form, the CDR3 reads TGTGCCGTACTAGTGTGGAACTATCGGGTTACAGATACGCAGTATTTT. Translating gives CAVLVWNYRVTDTQYF.

The J gene is TRBJ2-1, the V gene TRBV7-9, with 8 bases lining up with TRBD2. After removal of 5 bases from V and 0 bases from J, the junction contained 3 bases not matched to a gene. The CDR3 is made up of 15 amino acids. CDR1 is SEHNR and CDR2 is FQNEAQ in the germline V gene (reference sequence). This CDR3 reads CASSAGTSSYNEQFF. As DNA, the CDR3 is TGTGCCAGCAGCGCGGGGACTAGCTCCTACAATGAGCAGTTCTTC.

This chain uses TRBV7-2 with TRBJ1-1; 8 bases map to TRBD1. Germline trimming cut 2 bases from V and 9 bases from J; bases unmatched to any gene: 5. The germline V gene has CDR1 SGHTA and CDR2 FQGNSA. The CDR3 runs 13 residues. Written as DNA, the CDR3 is TGTGCCAGCAGCTTAACACGGACAGGGAAAGCTTTCTTT. It yields the protein CASSLTRTGKAFF.

J is TRBJ2-3 and V is TRBV7-9, with 7 bases that match TRBD2. Trimming cost V 7 bases and J 4 bases; bases outside gene matches: 5. Germline CDR1 is SEHNR and CDR2 is FQNEAQ (reference sequence). The CDR3 is 13 amino acids. The CDR3 protein is CASIRGGSDTQYF. The CDR3 DNA is TGTGCCAGCATTAGGGGAGGGTCAGATACGCAGTATTTT.

The chain couples TRBV28 to TRBJ2-3; 10 bases are a match to TRBD2. The CDR3 is 17 residues long. J gave up 2 bases and V 6 bases, and 11 bases lay outside the gene matches. Germline lookup yields CDR1 MDHEN and CDR2 SYDVKM. The CDR3 region is CASSRRGLAGDTDTQYF. The CDR3 coding sequence is TGTGCCAGCAGCCGGAGGGGGCTAGCGGGAGACACAGATACGCAGTATTTT.

This clone came up a few times. The rearrangement links TRBV6-6 to TRBJ2-1; D remains ambiguous. The germline CDR1 and CDR2 sequences are MNHNY and SVGAGI (reference sequence). The CDR3 runs 11 residues. The V and J ends lost 10 bases and 0 bases respectively, with 4 bases between them. This CDR3 is CATSSYNEQFF. CDR3 coding DNA: TGTGCCACTAGCTCCTACAATGAGCAGTTCTTC.

This chain links TRBV4-2 with TRBJ1-1; D unresolved. CDR1 and CDR2 (germline): LGHNA, YNFKEQ. This CDR3 contains 11 residues. Trimming pared 0 bases from V and 6 bases from J, leaving 2 bases between. The CDR3 protein is CASSQDAEAFF. In DNA form, the CDR3 reads TGTGCCAGCAGCCAAGACGCTGAAGCTTTCTTT.

The chain recombines TRBV7-2 with TRBJ2-1, with TRBD2 matching 10 bases. This CDR3 is 14 amino acids long. Trimming took 4 bases from V and 8 from J; bases not matched to a gene: 5. From germline, CDR1 is SGHTA and CDR2 FQGNSA. The CDR3 nucleotides read TGTGCCAGCAGCTACATAGCGGGAGGTGATGAGCAGTTCTTC. Translation: CASSYIAGGDEQFF.